This is a list of T cell receptor beta chains from one sample in a study of identical twins. Each CDR3 protein gets one entry after TCRdb re-called the 5' RACE reads with MiXCR. The sample shows about 1.7 million distinct CDR3 sequences, about 30% of them seen only once. Sequencing was performed on cord blood. These receptors all come from a newborn girl in good health. Both conserved end residues are part of each CDR3. The D gene is left open where the match is weak. Expanded clones are given a class, and other clones once, few, many or no size at all.

TRBJ2-7	TRBV12-3/TRBV12-4	-	-	TGTGCCAGCAGTTTAGCAGAGAAAGGAGAGCAGTACTTC	CASSLAEKGEQYF
TRBJ1-6	TRBV3-1	TRBD1	-	TGTGCCAGCAGCCGAGCCCAGACAGGGTATAATTCACCCCTCCACTTT	CASSRAQTGYNSPLHF
TRBJ2-5	TRBV6-2/TRBV6-3	TRBD2	-	TGTGCCAGCATGACTAGCGGGGGCTACAATGAGCAGTACTTC	CASMTSGGYNEQYF
TRBJ1-1	TRBV28	-	-	TGTGCCAGCAGGGATCCAGGGAATGTTCCTGAAGCTTTCTTT	CASRDPGNVPEAFF
TRBJ1-5	TRBV20-1	TRBD1	-	TGCAGTGCTAGAGATATAAGGACAGGGGGCTATAGCAATCAGCCCCAGCATTTT	CSARDIRTGGYSNQPQHF
TRBJ1-1	TRBV29-1	-	-	TGCAGCGTTGTCCTTCGGGGATGGAACACTGAAGCTTTCTTT	CSVVLRGWNTEAFF
TRBJ1-2	TRBV3-1	TRBD1	few	TGTGCCAGCAGCCAAGAGGTCCCGGGACAGGGGTTCGGAGGCTACACCTTC	CASSQEVPGQGFGGYTF
TRBJ1-1	TRBV10-3	-	few	TGTGCCATCAGTGAGAAGGGGCTGAACACTGAAGCTTTCTTT	CAISEKGLNTEAFF
TRBJ2-1	TRBV27	TRBD1	-	TGTGCCAGCAGTTCACCGGGACAGGGCCACAATGAGCAGTTCTTC	CASSSPGQGHNEQFF
TRBJ2-1	TRBV5-4	-	-	TGTGCCAGCAGCCGAGGACATGGGGAAACCTACAATGAGCAGTTCTTC	CASSRGHGETYNEQFF
TRBJ1-6	TRBV20-1	-	few	TGCAGTGCTAGGGGAGGGCGAACTAATTCACCCCTCCACTTT	CSARGGRTNSPLHF
TRBJ1-1	TRBV27	-	-	TGTGCCAGCAGTTTGTACAGACGGACTGAAGCTTTCTTT	CASSLYRRTEAFF
TRBJ1-2	TRBV28	TRBD1	-	TGTGCCCGCAGGAACAGGGGACTCTATGGCTACACCTTC	CARRNRGLYGYTF
TRBJ2-7	TRBV6-1	-	-	TGTGCCAGCAGTGAGAGGGGGGCAAACGAGCAGTACTTC	CASSERGANEQYF
TRBJ1-6	TRBV6-5	-	few	TGTGCCAGCAGTGCCAGGGGAATTAATTCACCCCTCCACTTT	CASSARGINSPLHF
TRBJ2-7	TRBV20-1	TRBD2	-	TGCAGTGCTACTAGCGGGTTGAGCTCCTACAATGAGCAGTACTTC	CSATSGLSSYNEQYF
TRBJ2-5	TRBV29-1	-	-	TGCAGCGTTTGCGCAGGGCGCTACAATGAGCAGTACTTC	CSVCAGRYNEQYF
TRBJ2-3	TRBV12-3/TRBV12-4	-	-	TGTGCCAGCAGTCGGATTTTTTGGGACGGACGCCTGATGAGCACAGATACGCAGTATTTT	CASSRIFWDGRLMSTDTQYF
TRBJ2-7	TRBV4-1	-	few	TGCGCCAGCAGCCGAGAGGGGACTTCAGGCTACGAGCAGTACTTC	CASSREGTSGYEQYF
TRBJ2-5	TRBV6-6	TRBD1	few	TGTGCCAGCAGGGGGACAGGGTCACAAGAGACCCAGTACTTC	CASRGTGSQETQYF
TRBJ2-7	TRBV20-1	TRBD2	-	TGCAGTGCTAGAGATCAACGGGCTAGCGGGAGTTGGGCCTACGAGCAGTACTTC	CSARDQRASGSWAYEQYF
TRBJ2-1	TRBV6-5	-	few	TGTGCCAGCAGGGGGGGACACAATGAGCAGTTCTTC	CASRGGHNEQFF
TRBJ1-2	TRBV27	-	many	TGTGCCAGCAGTGACCAGGGTTTTCACTATGGCTACACCTTC	CASSDQGFHYGYTF
TRBJ1-4	TRBV5-1	-	few	TGCGCCAGCAGCTTGGACAGGTTGGAAAAACTGTTTTTT	CASSLDRLEKLFF
TRBJ2-7	TRBV27	-	-	TGTGCCAGCAGTTTCGCGGGAACACGGGACGAGCAGTACTTC	CASSFAGTRDEQYF
TRBJ1-2	TRBV7-2	-	many	TGTGCCAGCAGCTTAGGCTACAGACCTAGCTATGGCTACACCTTC	CASSLGYRPSYGYTF
TRBJ2-5	TRBV4-1	-	few	TGCGCCAGCAGCCAAGCCGGGACTCTTCAAGAGACCCAGTACTTC	CASSQAGTLQETQYF
TRBJ2-5	TRBV19	-	-	TGTGCCAGTAGTCCCCTGGGTAGCCTACGACAAGAGACCCAGTACTTC	CASSPLGSLRQETQYF
TRBJ1-5	TRBV3-1	-	-	TGTGCCAGCAGCCAAGACGGGCAGGCGCACAATCAGCCCCAGCATTTT	CASSQDGQAHNQPQHF
TRBJ2-1	TRBV25-1	TRBD1	-	TGTGCCAGCGGGACAGACCAAGAGACCCAGTTCTTC	CASGTDQETQFF
TRBJ1-5	TRBV10-3	TRBD1	many	TGTGCCATCAGTGAGGGACAGGGAGGCAATCAGCCCCAGCATTTT	CAISEGQGGNQPQHF
TRBJ2-3	TRBV27	-	-	TGTGCCAGCGGGAAAGGGGGCACAGATACGCAGTATTTT	CASGKGGTDTQYF
TRBJ1-2	TRBV4-2	TRBD1	few	TGTGCCAGCAGCCAACCGGGACAGGGGGAGGATGGCTACACCTTC	CASSQPGQGEDGYTF
TRBJ1-2	TRBV7-9	TRBD1	few	TGTGCCAGCAGCTTTTCACGCCAGGGGGTCGATGGCTACACCTTC	CASSFSRQGVDGYTF
TRBJ2-3	TRBV29-1	TRBD2	many	TGCAGCGTTACGGCGGGAGCCAGCGATACGCAGTATTTT	CSVTAGASDTQYF
TRBJ1-5	TRBV2	-	-	TGTGCCAGCACGCCACGACAGGGCAATCAGCCCCAGCATTTT	CASTPRQGNQPQHF
TRBJ2-1	TRBV28	TRBD2	-	TGTGCCAGCAGCCGTCTAGCGGGAGTCTGGTACAATGAGCAGTTCTTC	CASSRLAGVWYNEQFF
TRBJ2-7	TRBV28	TRBD2	-	TGTGCCAGCAGTCCGGGAGGTTATGAGACCTACGAGCAGTACTTC	CASSPGGYETYEQYF
TRBJ1-2	TRBV20-1	TRBD1	many	TGCAGTGCTCAGCTGACAGGGAGGGATTATGGCTACACCTTC	CSAQLTGRDYGYTF
TRBJ2-3	TRBV2	-	few	TGTGCCAGCCCCAGGGTTTCCACAGATACGCAGTATTTT	CASPRVSTDTQYF
TRBJ2-1	TRBV27	-	few	TGTGCCAGCAGTTTGGCTAGGGCGAGAGGTTCCTACAATGAGCAGTTCTTC	CASSLARARGSYNEQFF
TRBJ2-3	TRBV12-3/TRBV12-4	TRBD2	once	TGTGCCAGCAGTAGGGCAGGACTAGCGGGAGCAGATACGCAGTATTTT	CASSRAGLAGADTQYF
TRBJ2-7	TRBV6-1	-	few	TGTGCCAGCAGTGAGAGGCGGGTGCCCGAAAACGAGCAGTACTTC	CASSERRVPENEQYF
TRBJ1-1	TRBV5-1	-	-	TGCGCCAGCAGCATACGACAGGACACTGAAGCTTTCTTT	CASSIRQDTEAFF
TRBJ2-5	TRBV20-1	-	many	TGCAGTGCTACCGGAGGATTGGAGACCCAGTACTTC	CSATGGLETQYF
TRBJ1-5	TRBV12-3/TRBV12-4	-	-	TGTGCCAGCAGTTTAGATGTGCAGGGAAGGCAGCCCCAGCATTTT	CASSLDVQGRQPQHF
TRBJ1-2	TRBV6-6	-	-	TGTGCCAGCAGTCCACCGACAGGAAAGGATGGCTACACCTTC	CASSPPTGKDGYTF
TRBJ1-6	TRBV15	-	few	TGTGCCACCAGCGGTTTCAGGGGTAATTCACCCCTCCACTTT	CATSGFRGNSPLHF
TRBJ2-7	TRBV7-9	-	many	TGTGCCAGCAGCTTCTTAACGGGAGAATACGACGAGCAGTACTTC	CASSFLTGEYDEQYF
TRBJ1-5	TRBV19	TRBD1	once	TGTGCCAGTAGTACGACAGGGGTCCGCAATCAGCCCCAGCATTTT	CASSTTGVRNQPQHF
TRBJ2-7	TRBV5-5	-	-	TGTGCCGGCAGCTTCGCGGGTTACGGGCAGTACTTC	CAGSFAGYGQYF
TRBJ2-3	TRBV3-1	-	-	TGTGCCAGCAGCCAAGAAAGGTTCACTGGGGCAGATACGCAGTATTTT	CASSQERFTGADTQYF
TRBJ2-7	TRBV7-9	TRBD2	many	TGTGCCAGCAGCTCACTAGCGATTAACTACGAGCAGTACTTC	CASSSLAINYEQYF
TRBJ2-3	TRBV11-1	TRBD2	-	TGTGCCAGCAGCGCCGGACTAGCCCGAAGCACAGATACGCAGTATTTT	CASSAGLARSTDTQYF
TRBJ2-3	TRBV5-1	-	-	TGCGCCAGCAGAACAGGCCTGGCTACCCTTCGCACAGATACGCAGTATTTT	CASRTGLATLRTDTQYF
TRBJ2-1	TRBV10-3	TRBD2	-	TGTGCCATCAGTGAGGGCGGGAGGGGCAATGAGCAGTTCTTC	CAISEGGRGNEQFF
TRBJ2-1	TRBV9	-	few	TGTGCCAGCAGCGTAGTAGCGGTGAGCTCCTACAATGAGCAGTTCTTC	CASSVVAVSSYNEQFF
TRBJ2-3	TRBV12-3/TRBV12-4	TRBD2	many	TGTGCCAGCAGCACGACTAGCTCGACAGATACGCAGTATTTT	CASSTTSSTDTQYF
TRBJ1-2	TRBV29-1	-	many	TGCAGCGTTGAATGGGGGGCGAACTATGGCTACACCTTC	CSVEWGANYGYTF